This T cell receptor (beta chain) was sequenced in a study of blood T cell repertoires in COVID-19. Study overall: Specimens from acute and convalescent COVID-19 originated in the United States, Italy and Spain. In each case, the material was cDNA or gDNA derived from T cells, B-cell-depleted T cells, or PBMCs.

Looked up from germline, CDR1 is SGHRS and CDR2 is YFSETQ. V lost 0 bases to trimming and J lost 2 bases, with 15 bases between them. This CDR3 spans 16 amino acids. In the authors' workflow: Cell counts per sample came from amplifying reference gene primers. TCRdb's table, derived via immunoSEQ multiplex PCR, lists solely in-frame clones and lacks some. Clone size and V and J calls were adopted from that table, with D and trimming inferred from the DNA. The sample contains roughly 260,000 clones, 88% of which appear only once. Sequencing was performed on peripheral blood. This sequence was found in a man in his 60s who had recovered from COVID-19. This chain connects TRBV5-1 to TRBJ2-7; D perhaps matches TRBD2 (5 bases). The chain's CDR3 is CASSLVSEVATYEQYF. DNA of the CDR3: TGCGCCAGCAGCTTGGTGTCGGAGGTGGCCACCTACGAGCAGTACTTC.